The source of this T cell receptor (beta chain) is a study of T cell repertoires in cytomegalovirus infection. Study-level background: An indication of both CMV infection and matching HLA type came from public TCR beta signatures.

Germline V CDR1 and CDR2: DFQATT, SNEGSKA (reference sequence). Trimming took 1 base from V and 1 from J, leaving 10 bases between them. The CDR3 extends over 14 amino acids. MiXCR, applied by TCRdb to the reads, yields one record per CDR3 protein. The table lists under 350,000 distinct CDR3 sequences, 22% of them singletons. Broader study findings: Totalled public TCR beta family frequency picked out people who carried CMV plus the relevant HLA. Dominating the ex vivo response were HLA-C-restricted CMV-specific TCR beta clonotypes.

Note on this clonotype: The antigen is not known.

The receptor was isolated from a human donor in good health (CMV status not recorded). Some clones in this sample may be carry-over from other donors' samples. This sample comprised cultured PBMCs, obtained from culture after CMV antigen stimulation. J is TRBJ2-5 and V is TRBV20-1; D is perhaps TRBD2 (6 bases). The CDR3 coding sequence is TGCAGTGCTAGAGCCTCTAGCGCCCAAGAGACCCAGTACTTC. This translates into CSARASSAQETQYF.